A single sample gave rise to the 21 T cell receptor beta chains below, sequenced in a study of blood T cells in healthy people across ages. The authors ran a second PCR of 7 to 11 cycles using a sample-barcoded 5' primer and a J-beta primer mix. TCRdb reprocessed the 5' RACE reads via MiXCR and lists one record per CDR3 protein. The sample has roughly 730,000 distinct CDR3 sequences; roughly three fifths are singletons. Sequencing input: blood. These receptor sequences come from a man between 35 and 55 years old in good health.

The rearrangement joins TRBV28 to TRBJ2-1; 10 positions agree with TRBD2. CDR1 is MDHEN, CDR2 SYDVKM, per germline. The CDR3 sequence is 16 residues long. V gave up 6 bases and J gave up 4 bases; unmatched junction bases: 9. For the CDR3, the DNA is TGTGCCAGCAGAAGCCCGGGGACTAGCGCGTACAATGAGCAGTTCTTC. Protein: CASRSPGTSAYNEQFF. Full variable domain (missing parts from reference TRBV28 and TRBJ2-1): DVKVTQSSRYLVKRTGEKVFLECVQDMDHENMFWYRQDPGLGLRLIYFSYDVKMKEKGDIPEGYSVSREKKERFSLILESASTNQTSMYLCASRSPGTSAYNEQFFGPGTRLTVL.

The chain links TRBV2 to TRBJ2-1; 10 bases are shared with TRBD1. Per the germline V gene, CDR1 is SNHLY and CDR2 is FYNNEI. The CDR3 sequence is 16 residues long. V lost 6 bases, J lost 5 bases, and 10 bases stayed unmatched. The CDR3 coding sequence is TGTGCCAGCAGCATCTTCGGGACAGGGGCGCACAATGAGCAGTTCTTC. Translation: CASSIFGTGAHNEQFF.

The V call is TRBV5-1, the J call TRBJ2-1, with 10 nucleotides matching TRBD2. With 3 bases clipped from V and 4 bases from J, the junction kept 7 bases outside the gene matches. CDR3 size: 16 residues. From germline, CDR1 is SGHRS and CDR2 YFSETQ. In DNA form, the CDR3 reads TGCGCCAGCAGCTCCGGGTCACTAGCGGGATACAATGAGCAGTTCTTC. Its protein is CASSSGSLAGYNEQFF.

V and J are TRBV4-2 and TRBJ2-3; unclear D gene. This CDR3 spans 14 amino acids. Trimming stripped 0 bases from V and 7 bases from J, with 11 bases between. Germline lookup yields CDR1 LGHNA and CDR2 YNFKEQ. CDR3: CASSQEPNMNTQYF. The CDR3 nucleotides read TGTGCCAGCAGCCAAGAGCCCAACATGAATACGCAGTATTTT.

This sequence joins TRBV6-2 or TRBV6-3 and TRBJ1-5; 8 bases fit TRBD1. The CDR3 totals 15 residues. Trimming took 6 bases from V and 1 from J; bases not matched to a gene: 5. Germline V gene sequence: CDR1 MNHEY, CDR2 SVGEGT. The CDR3 sequence: CASRRQGTSNQPQHF. The CDR3 DNA reads as TGTGCCAGCAGGCGACAGGGGACGAGCAATCAGCCCCAGCATTTT.

This clonotype showed up just a few times. V usage is TRBV7-9 and J usage is TRBJ1-2, with a weak D call TRBD1 (5 bases). The V gene's germline CDR1 is SEHNR and CDR2 FQNEAQ (reference sequence). The CDR3 runs 15 residues. With 4 bases removed from V and 1 base from J, the gap between germline ends came to 13 bases. The CDR3 DNA sequence: TGTGCCAGCAGCTGGGGGGGTCTAGATAACTATGGCTACACCTTC. Translation: CASSWGGLDNYGYTF.

A few counts support this clonotype. V is TRBV24-1 and J is TRBJ2-3; no clear D gene. CDR1 KGHDR and CDR2 SFDVKD come from the germline V gene. Trimming removed 2 bases at V and 2 bases at J, with 13 bases between. The CDR3 extends over 16 amino acids. The CDR3 is CATSDSAIWYTDTQYF. CDR3 nucleotide sequence: TGTGCCACCAGTGATTCCGCCATTTGGTACACAGATACGCAGTATTTT.

A few counts support this clonotype. The chain carries TRBV25-1 and TRBJ2-1, with D possibly TRBD2 on 6 matching bases. Per germline, CDR1 MGHDK and CDR2 SYGVNS. Trimming took off 7 bases at V and 8 bases at J, with 15 bases between the two ends. This CDR3 has 13 residues. DNA for the CDR3: TGTGCCAGCACAGCGGGTCCTTGGGATGAGCAGTTCTTC. This sequence encodes CASTAGPWDEQFF. Based on the CDR3 plus reference TRBV25-1 and TRBJ2-1, the full variable domain is EADIYQTPRYLVIGTGKKITLECSQTMGHDKMYWYQQDPGMELHLIHYSYGVNSTEKGDLSSESTVSRIRTEHFPLTLESARPSHTSQYLCASTAGPWDEQFFGPGTRLTVL.

The chain couples TRBV29-1 to TRBJ2-3; the match to TRBD1 covers 8 bases. Germline V gene sequence: CDR1 SQVTM, CDR2 ANQGSEA. The CDR3 is made up of 14 amino acids. Trimming removed 7 bases from V and 3 bases from J; junction bases left unmatched: 9. CDR3 sequence: CSAAGGVRTDTQYF. CDR3 coding DNA: TGCAGCGCAGCAGGGGGCGTGAGGACAGATACGCAGTATTTT.

This CDR3 reads CASSVSGTGFSDEQFF. CDR3 bases: TGTGCCAGCAGCGTATCGGGGACAGGGTTTAGCGATGAGCAGTTCTTC. This chain uses TRBV9 with TRBJ2-1; 9 bases are shared with TRBD1. CDR3 length equals 16 residues. The V gene end was trimmed by 1 base and the J gene end by 8 bases; junction bases not matched to a gene: 10. The germline gives CDR1 SGDLS, CDR2 YYNGEE.

This clonotype was observed a handful of times. This CDR3 is CATTHNRGTFTYEQYF. DNA for the CDR3: TGTGCCACCACTCACAACCGCGGGACATTTACCTACGAGCAGTACTTC. The chain recombines TRBV24-1 with TRBJ2-7; TRBD1 or TRBD2 may be the D gene (6 bases each). Germline V lookup: CDR1 KGHDR, CDR2 SFDVKD. CDR3 length equals 16 residues. Deletions cut 8 bases from V and 2 bases from J, with 21 bases between.

The sample holds a few counts of this clonotype. The chain links TRBV12-3 or TRBV12-4 to TRBJ1-2; D possibly corresponds to TRBD1 (6 bases). The CDR3 is 15 amino acids. V was clipped by 4 bases and J by 4 bases, with 16 bases between them. The CDR3 spells CASSSPTQGVYGYTF. The CDR3 region has the DNA TGTGCCAGCAGTTCCCCCACACAGGGCGTCTATGGCTACACCTTC.

The V gene is TRBV7-2, the J gene TRBJ2-1; 7 nucleotides line up with TRBD1. V dropped 3 bases and J dropped 5; count of bases not matched to a gene: 10. Looked up from germline, CDR1 is SGHTA and CDR2 is FQGNSA. The CDR3 runs to 16 residues. CDR3: CASSLRRQGRNNEQFF. The CDR3 bases are TGTGCCAGCAGCTTGAGGAGACAGGGCAGGAACAATGAGCAGTTCTTC.

V gene TRBV7-9 combines with J gene TRBJ1-5, with D perhaps matching TRBD1 (5 bases). This CDR3 is 12 amino acids long. The V gene lost 7 bases and the J gene lost 10 bases, with 14 bases spanning the gap. CDR1 and CDR2 (germline): SEHNR, FQNEAQ (reference sequence). The CDR3 sequence is CASNNGGDPQHF. The CDR3 DNA follows: TGTGCCAGCAACAACGGGGGTGACCCCCAGCATTTT.

The sample holds one count of this clonotype. The rearrangement links TRBV7-9 to TRBJ2-7; TRBD2 aligns across 14 bases. Near its end, the DNA agrees better with TRBJ2-5, so the J call may be wrong. The CDR3 has 17 residues. Germline V gives CDR1 SEHNR, CDR2 FQNEAQ (reference sequence). The DNA for the CDR3 is TGTGCCAGCAGCCGTCGGACTAGCGGGAGGATCGGGGAGACCCAGTACTTC. Translating it yields CASSRRTSGRIGETQYF.

This clonotype was observed a single time. The CDR3 is CAISEGTDNEKLFF. The CDR3 DNA reads as TGTGCCATCAGTGAAGGGACGGATAATGAAAAACTGTTTTTT. J is TRBJ1-4 and V is TRBV10-3; TRBD1 is a possible D gene (5 bases). Deletions cut 3 bases from V and 4 bases from J, with 9 bases between. The length of the CDR3 is 14 residues. Germline assignment: CDR1 ENHRY and CDR2 SYGVKD.

This chain uses TRBV7-8 with TRBJ2-3; 13 nucleotides line up with TRBD2. Germline CDR1 is SGHVS and CDR2 is FQNEAQ. V was clipped by 2 bases and J by 1 base; unmatched bases: 6. The CDR3 loop spans 18 amino acids. CDR3 sequence reads: CASSLPRTSGSRTDTQYF. The CDR3 region has the DNA TGTGCCAGCAGCTTACCTCGGACTAGCGGGAGCCGCACAGATACGCAGTATTTT.

The V and J genes are TRBV7-9 and TRBJ2-3; 7 bases fit TRBD1. There are 12 residues in the CDR3. The trim removed 5 bases at V and 8 bases at J, leaving 4 bases unmatched. Germline CDR1 is SEHNR and CDR2 is FQNEAQ (reference sequence). CDR3 nucleotide sequence: TGTGCCAGCAGCCTAACAGGGGTTACGCAGTATTTT. It translates to CASSLTGVTQYF.

The V gene is TRBV12-1, the J gene TRBJ2-1. TRBV12-1 is a pseudogene segment. The CDR3 consists of 13 residues. The CDR3: CASSYGYGNEQFF. For the CDR3, the DNA is TGTGCCAGCAGCTATGGATATGGCAATGAGCAGTTCTTC.

This clonotype has more than one count but fewer than ten. This chain links TRBV2 with TRBJ2-3, with 7 bases that match TRBD2. Losses at the gene ends were 2 bases for V and 0 bases for J; bases not matched to a gene: 2. CDR3 size: 15 residues. Germline V lookup: CDR1 SNHLY, CDR2 FYNNEI. CDR3 bases: TGTGCCAGCAGTGAACTGGGGGGGAGCACAGATACGCAGTATTTT. This sequence encodes CASSELGGSTDTQYF.

The rearrangement joins TRBV6-1 to TRBJ2-2, with unresolved D. The length of the CDR3 is 14 residues. Germline CDR1 and CDR2: MNHNS and SASEGT. Deletions cut 7 bases from V and 1 base from J, with 10 bases between. The CDR3 DNA follows: TGTGCCAGCATTCGCCAGGAGAACACCGGGGAGCTGTTTTTT. It codes for CASIRQENTGELFF.